The entry below gives a single TCR beta chain sequence along with its context. It has no known antigen specificity. Base qualities were left out, and no much larger clone turns up one base away. Reading the germline V gene gives CDR1 SGHVS and CDR2 FNYEAQ. Including cysteine and phenylalanine, the CDR3 has 13 amino acids. The kept DNA is CDR3 alone, 39 bases in frame from the first base. From V the trimming removes 1 base and from J it removes 9 bases, while the gene matches leave 4 bases of the junction unaccounted for. The sample belongs to a study of beta chain features in type 1 diabetes (dated by TCRdb to 2016 to 2019). Background for the entire study: Mean age, gender distribution, total cell number and subset yield did not differ between patients and healthy donors. Regulatory and stem cell-like memory subsets were obtained from only 8 patients and roughly 8 healthy donors, while naive and central memory subsets were obtained from all 30 or so donors. A total of 107,917,701 sorted cells were examined across all samples, and a strong correlation was observed between cell number per subset and RNA yield. In the study, recently diagnosed type 1 diabetes patients and matched healthy donors were compared on the TCRB repertoires of their sorted circulating CD4+ T cell subsets. The investigation overall reported the following: At VDJ recombination sites, patients with type 1 diabetes made fewer insertions and deleted more nucleotides, a pattern implying thymic rearrangement abnormalities. Shorter templates might have been favored by PCR, but patient and control samples were amplified and corrected together, so both groups would have been affected equally by any skew. In all four CD4+ subsets, TCRB CDR3 length was moderately but significantly shorter in type 1 diabetes patients. HLA sub-analyses involved small numbers of individuals, so any influence of HLA type on TCRB rearrangement remained unresolved. Because cDNA was sequenced instead of genomic DNA, highly expressing activated cells could be over-represented, though the groups showed no difference in activation or CD3 levels. Naive, central memory and regulatory TCRB repertoires appeared to be more alike among patients than among healthy donors.

The entire isolated RNA was reverse transcribed using the High Capacity cDNA Reverse Transcription Kit, and thus expressed TCRB transcripts were sequenced. Naive, central memory and regulatory T cell samples underwent deep immunoSEQ sequencing, averaging around 4 million total reads per sample. Sorted cells were lysed in RLT buffer and RNA was extracted with DNase-treated RNeasy Micro or Mini kits, depending on cell number. Each cell subset was processed on its own to prevent cross-contamination, while patient and healthy donor samples were processed together. Using the immunoSEQ multiplex PCR, TCRB sequences were amplified from cDNA into 87-bp fragments spanning the CDR3 region. Sequencing of the amplicons was performed on the Illumina HiSeq platform. Per the source publication's procedure: Synthetic template baselines were used to correct PCR bias computationally, reads within Hamming distance 2 were collapsed together, and singletons that could not be merged were discarded. By aligning reads against IMGT, V, D and J genes, CDR3 length, and insertions or deletions at six rearrangement sites were assigned. Clonotype counts were normalized to sorted cell number within each subset before computing true diversity and Gini coefficients with the tcR R package. The overlap coefficient, calculated on TCRB nucleotide sequences, was used to measure repertoire sharing. The clones in this table, taken by TCRdb from immuneACCESS, are in-frame only. Not every clone is retained; where verified, under half of the shortfall comes from an unresolved V gene, and the cause of the rest is unknown. That table gives V, J and clone size, and the DNA gave D and trimming. Recorded for this sample are 250,000 to 300,000 clones; 8% of them occurred a single time. The ten largest clones capture approximately 0.93% of the sample.

A single peripheral blood draw of roughly 0.11 L on average was collected from each donor into heparinised tubes. Naive, central memory, regulatory and stem cell-like memory CD4+ T cells were sorted on a BD FACSAria II using a panel including CD45RO, CCR7, CD25, CD127, CD95 and CD27. Every sorted population had a purity above 98%. PBMCs were isolated right away by Lymphoprep density gradient centrifugation and were stained directly, without culture. Samples were stained and sorted in pairs, with one healthy donor and one patient per experiment, so that batch effects were minimized. The TCR comes from a woman under 30 in good health. Sequenced material: central memory CD4+ T cells from blood. This sequence uses TRBV7-6 and TRBJ2-3; TRBD1 matches 7 bases in the middle. This receptor has the CDR3 CASSLEQGITQYF. In nucleotide form, the sequence is TGTGCCAGCAGCTTAGAACAGGGGATAACGCAGTATTTT.